These 18 T cell receptor beta chains share one sample of origin, sequenced in a study of molecular identifiers for immune sequencing clone quantification (dated by TCRdb to 2017 to 2018). Library generation was performed with PCR. This sample was sequenced with an Illumina HiSeq 4000. Using fastp trimming at Q25 and MiXCR clonotype assembly, TCRdb reanalyzed the public sequencing data and kept in-frame beta chains. When rows share a CDR3 protein, they turn into one entry using the most common DNA and genes. This sample lists around 470,000 distinct CDR3 sequences; about a fifth were detected once. The leading ten clones occupy approximately 0.8% of the sample. Material for sequencing was naive CD8+ T cells from blood, with Jurkat cell RNA spiked in. The sample's cell subset or site label, in plain terms: FACS-sorted CD8+CD4-CCR7+CD45RA+ naive T cells. The receptors shown here come from a human donor in good health. Some libraries in this study had Jurkat cell RNA spiked in.

This chain links TRBV2 with TRBJ1-1, with a weak D call TRBD1 (5 bases). The length of the CDR3 is 13 residues. Germline assignment: CDR1 SNHLY and CDR2 FYNNEI. Trimming removed 6 bases at V and 0 bases at J, with 8 bases between. CDR3 in amino acids: CASRPDMNTEAFF. The CDR3 nucleotides are TGTGCCAGCAGGCCGGACATGAACACTGAAGCTTTCTTT. The whole variable domain, remainder taken from reference TRBV2 and TRBJ1-1, is EPEVTQTPSHQVTQMGQEVILRCVPISNHLYFYWYRQILGQKVEFLVSFYNNEISEKSEIFDDQFSVERPDGSNFTLKIRSTKLEDSAMYFCASRPDMNTEAFFGQGTRLTVV.

At least ten counts were recorded for this clonotype. The chain links TRBV5-6 to TRBJ1-1; D is perhaps TRBD1 (6 bases). Germline V gene data show CDR1 as SGHDT and CDR2 as YYEEEE. V dropped 4 bases and J dropped 5 bases, with 15 bases sitting between them. The CDR3 totals 14 residues. The CDR3 is CASSRDTGTTEAFF. CDR3 coding DNA: TGTGCCAGCAGCCGGGACACTGGAACGACTGAAGCTTTCTTT.

In regard to this clonotype: One base away lies a much larger clone, so this may be a sequencing read error. The V and J genes are TRBV7-9 and TRBJ1-1; TRBD1 might be the D (5 bases). The CDR3 spans 15 residues. From germline, CDR1 is SEHNR and CDR2 FQNEAQ (reference sequence). The CDR3 region is CTSSLVVTENTEAFF. DNA for the CDR3: TGTACCAGCAGCTTAGTGGTGACAGAAAACACTGAAGCTTTCTTT.

Concerning this clonotype itself: Given a much more abundant clone one base away, this may be a read error. The chain combines TRBV12-3 or TRBV12-4 with TRBJ2-2; no clear D. The CDR3 contains 13 residues. V lost 6 bases, J lost 3 bases, and 8 bases lay in between. The CDR3 region is CASSPPHTGELFF. In nucleotides, the CDR3 is TGTGCCAGCAGCCCCCCACACACCGGGGAGCTGTTTTTT.

This clonotype was counted many times. J is TRBJ2-7 and V is TRBV7-2, with TRBD2 matching 15 bases. The CDR3 extends over 16 amino acids. Germline V CDR1 and CDR2: SGHTA, FQGNSA. J gave up 2 bases and V 6 bases, and 5 bases lay outside the gene matches. The CDR3 sequence: CASSPGLAGGAYEQYF. CDR3 sequence (DNA): TGTGCCAGCAGTCCGGGACTAGCGGGAGGTGCCTACGAGCAGTACTTC.

In its sample, this clonotype was seen many times. This chain uses TRBV20-1 with TRBJ1-5; 10 bases match TRBD1. The V gene end was trimmed by 1 base and the J gene end by 2 bases; junction bases not matched to a gene: 20. From germline, CDR1 is DFQATT and CDR2 SNEGSKA (reference sequence). There are 21 residues in the CDR3. The CDR3 coding sequence is TGCAGTGCTAGAGTCGTAGGCGCGACAGGGGGCTCTCAGGTGGGCAATCAGCCCCAGCATTTT. This codes for CSARVVGATGGSQVGNQPQHF.

The chain uses TRBV6-1 and TRBJ1-1; D uncertain. The CDR3 spans 14 residues. The V gene lost 2 bases and the J gene lost 5 bases, with 12 bases spanning the gap. From germline, CDR1 is MNHNS and CDR2 SASEGT. In DNA, the CDR3 is TGTGCCAGCAGTGAATGGGTGGGCGCGACTGAAGCTTTCTTT. It yields the protein CASSEWVGATEAFF.

This clonotype was seen a few times. It may be a read error: a sequence one base away is much more abundant. DNA for the CDR3: TGCAGGCAAGGAGGGCCCACCGGGGGGCTGTTTTTT. It specifies CRQGGPTGGLFF. The J gene is TRBJ2-2, the V gene TRBV29-1; D may be TRBD2 (6 bases). The CDR3 covers 12 residues. Germline CDR1 is SQVTM and CDR2 is ANQGSEA.

This clonotype was counted a few times. This chain uses TRBV6-2 or TRBV6-3 with TRBJ2-3; 9 nucleotides agree with TRBD2. The germline V gene has CDR1 MNHEY and CDR2 SVGEGT. The junction had 11 bases not matched to a gene; V was cut back by 7 bases and J by 6 bases. This CDR3 has 15 amino acids. The CDR3 spells CASTHGTSRDDTQYF. The CDR3 bases are TGTGCCAGCACCCACGGGACTAGCAGGGACGATACGCAGTATTTT.

The rearrangement uses TRBV19 and TRBJ1-3; 8 bases are shared with TRBD1. The CDR3 is 13 amino acids. Trimming took 6 bases from V and 4 from J; bases not matched to a gene: 2. Germline CDR1 is LNHDA and CDR2 is SQIVND (reference sequence). The CDR3 sequence: CASRTGVGNTIYF. The DNA for the CDR3 is TGTGCCAGTAGGACAGGGGTCGGAAACACCATATATTTT.

This clonotype has a handful of counts. Relative to the germline gene, one junction end is altered; a read error may explain this. The chain carries TRBV5-1 and TRBJ2-3; 11 nucleotides line up with TRBD2. From germline, CDR1 is SGHRS and CDR2 YFSETQ. CDR3 length: 16 amino acids. The DNA of the CDR3 is TGCGTCAGCAGCCCGCGACTAGCGGGAAGCACAGATACGCAGTATTTT. Its translation: CVSSPRLAGSTDTQYF.

The sample holds many counts of this clonotype. This chain uses TRBV7-3 with TRBJ2-3; TRBD2 matches 8 bases. The CDR3 spans 16 residues. Germline-derived CDR1 and CDR2 are SGHTA and FQGTGA. V lost 1 base, J lost 0 bases, and 3 bases stayed unmatched. The CDR3 here is CASSLIAGGSTDTQYF. CDR3 nucleotides: TGTGCCAGCAGCTTAATCGCGGGGGGAAGCACAGATACGCAGTATTTT.

In the case of this clonotype: Just one base apart from a much larger clone, this may be a read error. The chain combines TRBV12-3 or TRBV12-4 with TRBJ2-7, with D tentatively TRBD1 (5 bases). The length of the CDR3 is 14 residues. Trimming removed 8 bases from V and 3 bases from J, with 17 bases in between. The CDR3 sequence: CASGRTDTNYEQYF. The CDR3 region has the DNA TGTGCCAGCGGTCGGACGGACACGAACTACGAGCAGTACTTC.

This clonotype was detected many times. This chain uses TRBV29-1 with TRBJ1-1; D gene ambiguous. V dropped 0 bases and J dropped 0 bases, with 11 bases sitting between them. Germline V lookup: CDR1 SQVTM, CDR2 ANQGSEA. This CDR3 contains 15 residues. This CDR3 reads CSVEEAGKLNTEAFF. The CDR3 DNA reads TGCAGCGTTGAAGAGGCAGGAAAACTGAACACTGAAGCTTTCTTT.

As regards this clonotype: This may come from a read error, since a much larger clone is one base off. This rearrangement joins TRBV19 to TRBJ2-6, with D possibly being TRBD1 (5 bases). The V and J ends lost 5 bases and 2 bases respectively, with 10 bases between them. Germline CDR1 is LNHDA and CDR2 is SQIVND (reference sequence). The CDR3 is 15 amino acids. The CDR3 region is CASSVVGAGANVLTF. CDR3 bases: TGTGCCAGTAGTGTTGTAGGGGCTGGGGCCAACGTCCTGACTTTC.

This clonotype has more than one count but fewer than ten. CDR3: CASSPRGDSGNTIYF. The CDR3 nucleotides are TGTGCCAGCAGCCCAAGGGGGGACTCTGGAAACACCATATATTTT. The gene calls are TRBV9 and TRBJ1-3; possibly TRBD1 for D (6 bases). This CDR3 has 15 residues. Trimming removed 4 bases at V and 0 bases at J, with 11 bases between. Germline lookup yields CDR1 SGDLS and CDR2 YYNGEE.

This clonotype was observed a few times. The chain links TRBV5-6 to TRBJ2-5, with TRBD1 identical over 7 bases. This CDR3 has 17 amino acids. Germline V gene lookup returns CDR1 SGHDT and CDR2 YYEEEE. V dropped 4 bases and J dropped 1; count of bases not matched to a gene: 13. The CDR3 nucleotides are TGTGCCAGCAGCCCGCTCACATTACAGGGGCTCCAAGAGACCCAGTACTTC. Translated, it gives CASSPLTLQGLQETQYF.

The chain is built from TRBV7-9 and TRBJ1-4; the D gene is possibly TRBD1 (5 bases). Per the germline V gene, CDR1 is SEHNR and CDR2 is FQNEAQ (reference sequence). The CDR3 has 24 residues. V shed 3 bases and J shed 5 bases, with 40 bases lying between them. CDR3 in DNA: TGTGCCAGCAGCTTTCCCAAAAACCCAAGCCAAATAGGCCGTTCGACAGCCCCCAATGAAAAACTGTTTTTT. Translated, it gives CASSFPKNPSQIGRSTAPNEKLFF. The whole variable domain, filled in from reference TRBV7-9 and TRBJ1-4, reads DTGVSQNPRHKITKRGQNVTFRCDPISEHNRLYWYRQTLGQGPEFLTYFQNEAQLEKSRLLSDRFSAERPKGSFSTLEIQRTEQGDSAMYLCASSFPKNPSQIGRSTAPNEKLFFGSGTQLSVL.